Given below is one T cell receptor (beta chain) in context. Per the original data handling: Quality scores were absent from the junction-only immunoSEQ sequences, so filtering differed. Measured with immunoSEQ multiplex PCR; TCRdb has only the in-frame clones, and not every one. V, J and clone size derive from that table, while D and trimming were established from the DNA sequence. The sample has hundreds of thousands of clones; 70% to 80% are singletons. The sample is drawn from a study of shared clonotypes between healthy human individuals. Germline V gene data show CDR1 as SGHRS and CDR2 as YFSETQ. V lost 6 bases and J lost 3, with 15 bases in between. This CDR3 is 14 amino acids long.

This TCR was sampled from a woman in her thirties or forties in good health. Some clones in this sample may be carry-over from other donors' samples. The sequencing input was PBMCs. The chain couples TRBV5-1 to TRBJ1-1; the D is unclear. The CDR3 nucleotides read TGCGCCAGCACCGCGCCGGACGCCCACACTGAAGCTTTCTTT. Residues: CASTAPDAHTEAFF.